This TCR beta chain was profiled in a study of shared clonotypes between healthy human individuals. This CDR3 region has 13 residues. Germline CDR1 and CDR2: MNHEY and SVGAGI. V lost 2 bases to trimming and J lost 7 bases, with 11 bases between them. Deep level was the assay's run setting. Some clones are missing from TCRdb's copy, which holds only in-frame ones; the method was immunoSEQ multiplex PCR. The data show fewer than 600,000 clones, around 79% seen once. V and J are TRBV6-5 and TRBJ1-2, with TRBD1 as a possible D gene (5 bases). The clonotype comes from a woman aged 35 to 49 in good health. Some clones in this sample may be carry-over from other donors' samples. The sample consisted of PBMCs. The CDR3 here is CASSYGAAGGYTF. The CDR3 nucleotides are TGTGCCAGCAGTTACGGGGCAGCGGGTGGCTACACCTTC.